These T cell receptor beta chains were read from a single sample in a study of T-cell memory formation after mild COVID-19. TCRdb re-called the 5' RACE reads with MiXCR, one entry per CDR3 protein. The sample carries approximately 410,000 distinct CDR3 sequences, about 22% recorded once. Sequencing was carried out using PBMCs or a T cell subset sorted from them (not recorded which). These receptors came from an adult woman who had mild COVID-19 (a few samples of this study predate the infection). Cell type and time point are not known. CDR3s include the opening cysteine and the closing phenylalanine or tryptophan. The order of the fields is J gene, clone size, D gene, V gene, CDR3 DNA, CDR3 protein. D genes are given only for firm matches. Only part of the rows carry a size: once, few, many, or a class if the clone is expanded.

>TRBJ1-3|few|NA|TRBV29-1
TGCAGCGTTGAGACTACAGCCGGAAACACCATATATTTT
CSVETTAGNTIYF
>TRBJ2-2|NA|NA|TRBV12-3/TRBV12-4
TGTGCCAGCAGCTCAATCGGGACTGGCTACACCGGGGAGCTGTTTTTT
CASSSIGTGYTGELFF
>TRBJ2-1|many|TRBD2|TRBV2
TGTGCCAGCAACGCGGGGGTCCCCGGGAACTATGAGCAGTTCTTC
CASNAGVPGNYEQFF
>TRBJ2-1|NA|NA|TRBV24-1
TGTGCCACCAGTGACCCCGGGACTCCGAATGAGCAGTTCTTC
CATSDPGTPNEQFF
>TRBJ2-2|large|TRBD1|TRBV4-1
TGCGCCAGCAGCCCGTCGGGGACAGGGCTCACCGGGGAGCTGTTTTTT
CASSPSGTGLTGELFF
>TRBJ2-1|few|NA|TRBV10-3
TGTGCCATCAGTGGGGGCTATGAGCAGTTCTTC
CAISGGYEQFF
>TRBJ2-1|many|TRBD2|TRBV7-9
TGTGCCAGCAGCCGGGAGGGCCCTTACAATGAGCAGTTCTTC
CASSREGPYNEQFF
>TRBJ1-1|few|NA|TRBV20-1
TGCAGTGCTAGTAAAGGGACTCGCACTGAAGCTTTCTTT
CSASKGTRTEAFF
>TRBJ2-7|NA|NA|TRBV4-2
TGTGCCAGCAGCCAACCCGGTTTGGAGCAGTACTTC
CASSQPGLEQYF
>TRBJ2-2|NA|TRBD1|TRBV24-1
TGTGCCACCAGTGGCTGGACAGGGGACACCGGGGAGCTGTTTTTT
CATSGWTGDTGELFF
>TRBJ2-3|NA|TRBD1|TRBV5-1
TGCGCCAGCAGCTCCCCAGGGACAGACCCTTCCGATACGCAGTATTTT
CASSSPGTDPSDTQYF
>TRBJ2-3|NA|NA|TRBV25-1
TGTGCCAGCAGTGACCGGCTCTACACAGATACGCAGTATTTT
CASSDRLYTDTQYF
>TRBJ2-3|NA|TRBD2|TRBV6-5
TGTGCCAGCAGAAGCGGGGGGAGCACAGATACGCAGTATTTT
CASRSGGSTDTQYF
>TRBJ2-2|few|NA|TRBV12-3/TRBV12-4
TGTGCCAGCAGATACAGGGTAACCGGGGAGCTGTTTTTT
CASRYRVTGELFF
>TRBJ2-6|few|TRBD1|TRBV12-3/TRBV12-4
TGTGCCAGCAGTCCCGGGACAGTTGGGGCCAACGTCCTGACTTTC
CASSPGTVGANVLTF
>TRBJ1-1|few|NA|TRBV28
TGTGCCAGCAGTTTAAAGCGGTCGGGAAACACTGAAGCTTTCTTT
CASSLKRSGNTEAFF
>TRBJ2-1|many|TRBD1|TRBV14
TGTGCCAGCAGCCCGGGGACAGGGGCTTACAATGAGCAGTTCTTC
CASSPGTGAYNEQFF
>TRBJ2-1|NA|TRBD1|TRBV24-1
TGTGCCACCAGGGAGGACAGGTACAATGAGCAGTTCTTC
CATREDRYNEQFF
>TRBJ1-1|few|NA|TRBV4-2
TGTGCCAGCAGCACCGAGACGGGGGGCACTGAAGCTTTCTTT
CASSTETGGTEAFF
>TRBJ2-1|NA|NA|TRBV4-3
TGCGCCAGCAGCCGAGGACAGCTCTACAATGAGCAGTTCTTC
CASSRGQLYNEQFF
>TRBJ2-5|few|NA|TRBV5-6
TGTGCCAGCAGCACCCGTCTGGGCGGGAAAGAGACCCAGTACTTC
CASSTRLGGKETQYF
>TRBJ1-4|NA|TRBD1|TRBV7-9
TGTGCCAGCAGCTTCACGGTACCGGGACAGGGGTCCGGAAAACTGTTTTTT
CASSFTVPGQGSGKLFF
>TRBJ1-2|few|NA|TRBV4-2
TGTGCCAGCAGCCAAGACGGGCAGGCGAACTATGGCTACACCTTC
CASSQDGQANYGYTF
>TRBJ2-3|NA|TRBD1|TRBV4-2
TGTGCCAGCAGCCCGGAAGCCCCGGGACAGCTCACAGATACGCAGTATTTT
CASSPEAPGQLTDTQYF
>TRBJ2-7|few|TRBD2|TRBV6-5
TGTGCCAGCATCAAAACTAGCGGGGCCTACGAGCAGTACTTC
CASIKTSGAYEQYF
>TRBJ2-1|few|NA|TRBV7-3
TGTGCCAGCAGCCCTCTAGGGACCGTCTCCTACAATGAGCAGTTCTTC
CASSPLGTVSYNEQFF
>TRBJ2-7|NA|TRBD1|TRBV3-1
TGTGCCAGCAGCCTCGAACAAGACAGGGGATACGAGCAGTACTTC
CASSLEQDRGYEQYF
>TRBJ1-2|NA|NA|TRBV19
TGTGCCAGCATGCGGTTCGGCTATGGCTACACCTTC
CASMRFGYGYTF
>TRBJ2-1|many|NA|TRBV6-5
TGTGCCAGCAGTTACTCGAAACGACAGATCGAGCAGTTCTTC
CASSYSKRQIEQFF
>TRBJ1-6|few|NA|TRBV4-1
TGCGCCAGCAGCCCGGGGATTTCCCTCCACTTT
CASSPGISLHF
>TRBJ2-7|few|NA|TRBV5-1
TGCGCCAGCAGCTCCAGAGGGGATGACGAGCAGTACTTC
CASSSRGDDEQYF
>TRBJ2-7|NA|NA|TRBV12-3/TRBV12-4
TGTGCCAGCAGTTCTCTCTCCTTAACAGGGCTCTACGAGCAGTACTTC
CASSSLSLTGLYEQYF
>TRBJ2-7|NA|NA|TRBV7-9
TGTGCCAGCAGAAGTAGCGGGACAGTCGAGCAGTACTTC
CASRSSGTVEQYF
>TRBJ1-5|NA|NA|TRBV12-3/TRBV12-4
TGTGCCAGCAGTCAGGACGGTCGGGGAAATCAGCCCCAGCATTTT
CASSQDGRGNQPQHF
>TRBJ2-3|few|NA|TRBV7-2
TGTGCCAGCAGCTCCCAAGCGGGCACAGATACGCAGTATTTT
CASSSQAGTDTQYF
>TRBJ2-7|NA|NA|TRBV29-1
TGCAGCGTAAGAGAACTAGGTAGGGGCGAGCAGTACTTC
CSVRELGRGEQYF
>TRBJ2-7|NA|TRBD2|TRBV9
TGTGCCAGCAGCGAGACTAGCGGGGGAACCCGGGAGCAGTACTTC
CASSETSGGTREQYF
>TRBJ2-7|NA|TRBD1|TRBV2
TGTGCCAGCAGTGAAACGGAGGACAGGGACCAACCGGGCGAGCAGTACTTC
CASSETEDRDQPGEQYF
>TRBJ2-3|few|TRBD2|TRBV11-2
TGTGCCAGCAGCTGGTTAGCGGGGGGCCCCAGCACAGATACGCAGTATTTT
CASSWLAGGPSTDTQYF
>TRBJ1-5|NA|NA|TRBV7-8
TGTGCCAGCAGCTTAGTGGGCTTCAATCAGCCCCAGCATTTT
CASSLVGFNQPQHF
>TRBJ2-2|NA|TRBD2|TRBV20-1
TGCAGTGCTACAGGACTAGACCCCACCGGGGAGCTGTTTTTT
CSATGLDPTGELFF
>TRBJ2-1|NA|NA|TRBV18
TGTGCCAGCTCACCCCGGGATACCTACAATGAGCAGTTCTTC
CASSPRDTYNEQFF
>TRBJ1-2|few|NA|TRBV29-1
TGCAGCGTTGAAGGCCAGACCCCTGGGGACACCTTC
CSVEGQTPGDTF
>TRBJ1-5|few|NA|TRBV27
TGTGCCAGCAGTTTGAGCCGGGGTAGCAATCAGCCCCAGCATTTT
CASSLSRGSNQPQHF
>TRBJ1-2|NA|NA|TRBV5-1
TGCGCCAGCAGCTTGGAATGGGGAAACTATGGCTACACCTTC
CASSLEWGNYGYTF
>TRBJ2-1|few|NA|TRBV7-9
TGTGCCAGCTCCCCCACAACAGATGAGCAGTTCTTC
CASSPTTDEQFF
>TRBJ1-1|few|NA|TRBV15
TGTGCCACCAGCAGAGGAGGGGGCACTGAAGCTTTCTTT
CATSRGGGTEAFF
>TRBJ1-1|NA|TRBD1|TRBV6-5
TGTGCCAGCAGCCCCGGGGACAGGGGTGCTTTCTTT
CASSPGDRGAFF
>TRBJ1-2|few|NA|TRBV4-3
TGCGCCAGCAGCCGCTCAGGAGTTTTAGGCTACACCTTC
CASSRSGVLGYTF
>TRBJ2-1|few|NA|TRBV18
TGTGCCAGCTCACCCCGACCCGCAGCGAGCTCCTACAATGAGCAGTTCTTC
CASSPRPAASSYNEQFF
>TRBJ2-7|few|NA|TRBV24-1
TGTGCCACCAGTGATTTCCAGGGGCAGGAGCAGTACTTC
CATSDFQGQEQYF
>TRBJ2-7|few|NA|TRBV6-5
TGTGCCAGCAGTTACTCGACTGGAGACCCATACGAGCAGTACTTC
CASSYSTGDPYEQYF
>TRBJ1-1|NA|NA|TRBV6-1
TGTGCCAGCAGTGTGGGGGTAAGAACTGAAGCTTTCTTT
CASSVGVRTEAFF